One sample yielded the 27 T cell receptor beta chains listed below, sequenced in a study of vaccination effects on CD4 cells after COVID-19. Which antigens these TCRs recognize remains unknown. Ahead of sequencing, the ViraFEST assay grew antigen-specific CD4+ T cells using viral peptide pools. Culturing for about ten days preceded CD4+ T cell isolation. According to PCR results, the person was infected with SARS-CoV-2 between March and December 2020. Generated by immunoSEQ multiplex PCR, the TCRdb table keeps only in-frame clones and is missing some. This sample yields around 23,000 clones, of which over 70% are seen a single time; about two fifths belongs to the top ten. The sample was CD4+ T cells from PBMCs cultured with a peptide pool, taken before COVID-19 vaccination. All receptors come from a human donor who had a prior SARS-CoV-2 infection.

This clone came up a few times. This chain connects TRBV11-3 to TRBJ2-1, with TRBD2 matching 7 bases. J lost 2 bases, V lost 3 bases, and 1 base had no gene match. Looked up from germline, CDR1 is SGHNT and CDR2 is YENEEA. The CDR3 contains 14 residues. CDR3 region: CASSFAGAYNEQFF. In DNA, the CDR3 is TGTGCCAGCAGCTTCGCGGGGGCCTACAATGAGCAGTTCTTC.

The gene calls are TRBV6-4 and TRBJ1-2; no clear D. The V gene's germline CDR1 is MRHNA and CDR2 SNTAGT. Trimming stripped 9 bases from V and 4 bases from J, with 6 bases between. The CDR3 is 10 residues long. The CDR3 protein is CARRLYGYTF. The CDR3 DNA follows: TGTGCCAGAAGACTCTATGGCTACACCTTC.

This CDR3 reads CASSVGVPLNEQFF. The CDR3 nucleotides read TGTGCCAGCAGCGTGGGGGTCCCCCTCAATGAGCAGTTCTTC. The chain joins TRBV9 to TRBJ2-1, with D perhaps assigned TRBD1 or TRBD2 (5 bases each). Germline V CDR1 and CDR2: SGDLS, YYNGEE. The length of the CDR3 is 14 residues. The V gene lost 2 bases and the J gene lost 6 bases, with 12 bases spanning the gap.

The V gene is TRBV30, the J gene TRBJ1-4; 9 bases match TRBD1. The germline gives CDR1 GTSNPN, CDR2 SVGIG (reference sequence). The CDR3 has 17 residues. Trimming took 5 bases from V and 10 from J; bases not matched to a gene: 20. CDR3 coding DNA: TGTGCCTGGCAGCCGGGACAGGGAAATATCTATCTTGGAAAACTGTTTTTT. Translated, it gives CAWQPGQGNIYLGKLFF.

The chain carries TRBV6-5 and TRBJ1-1; TRBD1 agrees at 9 bases. The V gene's germline CDR1 is MNHEY and CDR2 SVGAGI. With V trimmed by 0 bases and J by 4 bases, 3 bases remained unmatched. The CDR3 totals 15 residues. The CDR3 is CASSYSGTGSTEAFF. CDR3 DNA sequence: TGTGCCAGCAGTTACTCCGGGACAGGGTCCACTGAAGCTTTCTTT.

CDR3 region: CASSRTYPGTSDEQYF. Written as DNA, the CDR3 is TGTGCCAGCAGCAGAACCTACCCCGGGACTAGCGACGAGCAGTACTTC. The V and J genes are TRBV7-6 and TRBJ2-7; TRBD2 agrees at 10 bases. The CDR3 runs 16 residues. Germline V gene sequence: CDR1 SGHVS, CDR2 FNYEAQ. V was clipped by 5 bases and J by 5 bases; unmatched bases: 12.

The chain employs TRBV5-1 and TRBJ2-5; possibly TRBD1 for D (6 bases). Trimming left V 5 bases short and J 2 bases short, with 16 bases between. Germline CDR1 SGHRS, CDR2 YFSETQ. The CDR3 spans 15 residues. The CDR3 protein is CASRPGTYDQETQYF. CDR3 nucleotides: TGCGCCAGCAGACCCGGGACATACGATCAAGAGACCCAGTACTTC. Looking up the rest from reference TRBV5-1 and TRBJ2-5 gives the full variable domain: KAGVTQTPRYLIKTRGQQVTLSCSPISGHRSVSWYQQTPGQGLQFLFEYFSETQRNKGNFPGRFSGRQFSNSRSEMNVSTLELGDSALYLCASRPGTYDQETQYFGPGTRLLVL.

This clone was found a few times. The V call is TRBV27, the J call TRBJ1-6; D remains ambiguous. The V and J ends lost 3 bases and 6 bases respectively, with 3 bases between them. CDR3 size: 12 residues. Germline CDR1 and CDR2: MNHEY and SMNVEV (reference sequence). The CDR3 sequence is CASSFLNSPLHF. The CDR3 nucleotides read TGTGCCAGCAGTTTTCTTAATTCACCCCTCCACTTT.

The V and J genes are TRBV30 and TRBJ1-6; D ambiguous. The CDR3 extends over 16 amino acids. In germline, CDR1 is GTSNPN, CDR2 SVGIG (reference sequence). V gave up 5 bases and J gave up 8 bases, with 22 bases separating them. The CDR3 region is CAWGEPTQTLDSPLHF. The CDR3 DNA reads TGTGCCTGGGGCGAACCGACGCAGACTCTGGATTCACCCCTCCACTTT.

CDR3 DNA: TGCAGTGCTCACGGGGGGAGCGGGCAGTTCTTC. As protein: CSAHGGSGQFF. The chain recombines TRBV20-1 with TRBJ2-1, with 7 bases matching TRBD2. Germline CDR1 reads DFQATT; CDR2 reads SNEGSKA (reference sequence). Trimming cost V 5 bases and J 12 bases; bases outside gene matches: 7. The CDR3 contains 11 residues.

The chain recombines TRBV9 with TRBJ2-2, with a possible D match to TRBD2 (6 bases). The CDR3 runs 16 residues. Trimming left V 2 bases short and J 6 bases short, with 17 bases between. Germline-derived CDR1 and CDR2 are SGDLS and YYNGEE. CDR3 bases: TGTGCCAGCAGCGTCCGGTGGAGGGGAATCCCCGGGGAGCTGTTTTTT. Protein product: CASSVRWRGIPGELFF.

CDR3 bases: TGTGCCATCAGTCGACAGGGAGATGAAAAACTGTTTTTT. Its protein is CAISRQGDEKLFF. The V call is TRBV10-3, the J call TRBJ1-4, with 7 bases aligning to TRBD1. The germline V gene encodes CDR1 ENHRY and CDR2 SYGVKD. There are 13 residues in the CDR3. Unmatched junction bases numbered 3, after V lost 5 bases and J lost 6 bases.

V and J are TRBV6-1 and TRBJ1-4; no clear D gene. The CDR3 totals 14 residues. Trimming removed 2 bases at V and 0 bases at J, with 4 bases between. Germline V gene data show CDR1 as MNHNS and CDR2 as SASEGT. The CDR3 region is CASSESPTNEKLFF. The CDR3 nucleotides are TGTGCCAGCAGTGAATCGCCAACTAATGAAAAACTGTTTTTT.

This clone was recorded a few times. The chain uses TRBV7-9 and TRBJ1-6, with 8 bases that match TRBD1. J lost 9 bases, V lost 6 bases, and 7 bases had no gene match. CDR3 length: 14 residues. The germline V gene encodes CDR1 SEHNR and CDR2 FQNEAQ (reference sequence). The CDR3 is CASSQGTGASPLHF. The DNA for the CDR3 is TGTGCCAGCAGTCAAGGGACAGGAGCTTCACCCCTCCACTTT.

The chain carries TRBV10-3 and TRBJ2-7, with D possibly matching TRBD1 (6 bases). The CDR3 consists of 14 residues. V was cut by 4 bases and J by 7 bases, with 17 bases left in between. The germline V gene encodes CDR1 ENHRY and CDR2 SYGVKD. CDR3 region: CAISGGGPGTEQYF. DNA of the CDR3: TGTGCCATCAGTGGTGGGGGCCCGGGAACGGAGCAGTACTTC.

This clone was observed a few times. The J gene is TRBJ2-2, the V gene TRBV29-1; D gene ambiguous. V was pared by 4 bases and J by 5 bases, with 17 bases between. This CDR3 has 15 residues. CDR1 is SQVTM, CDR2 ANQGSEA, per germline. The CDR3, as DNA: TGCAGCGTTGCCGCCCTGAGGTCCTCAACCGGGGAGCTGTTTTTT. This translates into CSVAALRSSTGELFF.

The V call is TRBV5-1, the J call TRBJ2-3, with D perhaps TRBD2 (6 bases). Trimming removed 5 bases from V and 4 bases from J, with 11 bases in between. Germline V gene data show CDR1 as SGHRS and CDR2 as YFSETQ. This CDR3 is 13 amino acids long. The CDR3 loop is CASRRGNSDTQYF. The CDR3, as DNA: TGCGCCAGCAGACGGGGGAACTCAGATACGCAGTATTTT.

The V call is TRBV5-6, the J call TRBJ1-6; D might be TRBD1 (5 bases). The germline CDR1 and CDR2 sequences are SGHDT and YYEEEE. The V and J ends lost 4 bases and 7 bases respectively, with 15 bases between them. The CDR3 sequence is 15 residues long. CDR3 protein: CASSHVDRGNSPLHF. Here the CDR3 DNA reads TGTGCCAGCAGCCATGTCGACAGAGGCAATTCACCCCTCCACTTT. Drawing the rest from reference TRBV5-6 and TRBJ1-6, the complete variable domain is DAGVTQSPTHLIKTRGQQVTLRCSPKSGHDTVSWYQQALGQGPQFIFQYYEEEERQRGNFPDRFSGHQFPNYSSELNVNALLLGDSALYLCASSHVDRGNSPLHFGNGTRLTVT.

This chain uses TRBV10-3 with TRBJ2-2; 9 bases are a match to TRBD2. The junction had 12 bases not matched to a gene; V was cut back by 0 bases and J by 7 bases. The germline V gene encodes CDR1 ENHRY and CDR2 SYGVKD. CDR3 size: 18 residues. The CDR3 loop reads CAISESLLSGRYGGELFF. The CDR3 DNA reads as TGTGCCATCAGTGAGTCCCTCCTTAGCGGGAGATACGGCGGGGAGCTGTTTTTT.

Only one count was recorded for this clone. This chain connects TRBV4-1 to TRBJ1-2; 11 bases fit TRBD1. Germline V CDR1 and CDR2: MGHRA, YSYEKL. Trimming cost V 1 base and J 5 bases; bases outside gene matches: 15. The CDR3 contains 19 residues. CDR3 loop: CASSQGGLRDRGARYGYTF. The CDR3 DNA is TGCGCCAGCAGCCAAGGGGGACTTCGGGACAGGGGGGCAAGGTATGGCTACACCTTC.

The chain employs TRBV7-2 and TRBJ2-1, with 8 bases matching TRBD2. Germline loops: CDR1 SGHTA, CDR2 FQGNSA. The trim removed 6 bases at V and 3 bases at J, leaving 10 bases unmatched. This CDR3 comprises 16 residues. The CDR3 is CASRVNSGVGYNEQFF. The DNA of the CDR3 is TGTGCCAGCAGGGTGAATAGCGGGGTGGGCTACAATGAGCAGTTCTTC.

The chain carries TRBV10-3 and TRBJ1-2, with 9 bases fitting TRBD1. This CDR3 is built from 14 residues. CDR1 ENHRY and CDR2 SYGVKD come from the germline V gene. V lost 2 bases to trimming and J lost 4 bases; unmatched junction nucleotides: 2. CDR3 coding DNA: TGTGCCATCAGTGAGGGACAGGGGACCTATGGCTACACCTTC. Its protein is CAISEGQGTYGYTF.

The chain uses TRBV6-6 and TRBJ2-1; 8 positions match TRBD2. V was pared by 5 bases and J by 5 bases, with 11 bases of the junction left unmatched. Looked up from germline, CDR1 is MNHNY and CDR2 is SVGAGI (reference sequence). The CDR3 has 16 residues. The DNA of the CDR3 is TGTGCCAGCAGTGGCCCGGCAGCGGGGGTTCACAATGAGCAGTTCTTC. It translates to CASSGPAAGVHNEQFF.

This clone was seen more than once but under ten times. The gene calls are TRBV6-1 and TRBJ1-5; tentatively, D is TRBD1 (5 bases). With 2 bases removed from V and 6 bases from J, the gap between germline ends came to 11 bases. Looked up from germline, CDR1 is MNHNS and CDR2 is SASEGT. This CDR3 is 14 amino acids long. For the CDR3, the DNA is TGTGCCAGCAGTGAACATTTAAGGGGTCAGCCCCAGCATTTT. Protein sequence: CASSEHLRGQPQHF.

The rearrangement joins TRBV29-1 to TRBJ2-7, with 16 nucleotides matching TRBD2. The CDR3 totals 15 residues. Trimming removed 5 bases from V and 2 bases from J; junction bases left unmatched: 3. CDR1 SQVTM and CDR2 ANQGSEA come from the germline V gene. The CDR3: CSVLGLAGGPYEQYF. CDR3 in DNA: TGCAGCGTTTTGGGACTAGCGGGGGGGCCCTACGAGCAGTACTTC.

A remark on this clone: Other DNA sequences in the sample encode the same CDR3. The rearrangement links TRBV5-4 to TRBJ2-5; TRBD2 matches 7 bases. Looked up from germline, CDR1 is SGHNT and CDR2 is YYREEE (reference sequence). This CDR3 is built from 15 residues. V shed 0 bases and J 4 bases; nucleotides not matched to a gene: 6. The CDR3 protein is CASSLGGTGGETQYF. Here the CDR3 DNA reads TGTGCCAGCAGCTTGGGAGGGACGGGAGGAGAGACCCAGTACTTC.

In nucleotides, the CDR3 is TGTGCCAGCAGCTTGGGACTAGCCCAAGAGACCCAGTACTTC. It encodes CASSLGLAQETQYF. V gene TRBV5-4 combines with J gene TRBJ2-5; the match to TRBD2 covers 7 bases. J gave up 1 base and V 0 bases, and 0 bases lay outside the gene matches. CDR1 is SGHNT, CDR2 YYREEE, per germline (reference sequence). This CDR3 region has 14 residues.